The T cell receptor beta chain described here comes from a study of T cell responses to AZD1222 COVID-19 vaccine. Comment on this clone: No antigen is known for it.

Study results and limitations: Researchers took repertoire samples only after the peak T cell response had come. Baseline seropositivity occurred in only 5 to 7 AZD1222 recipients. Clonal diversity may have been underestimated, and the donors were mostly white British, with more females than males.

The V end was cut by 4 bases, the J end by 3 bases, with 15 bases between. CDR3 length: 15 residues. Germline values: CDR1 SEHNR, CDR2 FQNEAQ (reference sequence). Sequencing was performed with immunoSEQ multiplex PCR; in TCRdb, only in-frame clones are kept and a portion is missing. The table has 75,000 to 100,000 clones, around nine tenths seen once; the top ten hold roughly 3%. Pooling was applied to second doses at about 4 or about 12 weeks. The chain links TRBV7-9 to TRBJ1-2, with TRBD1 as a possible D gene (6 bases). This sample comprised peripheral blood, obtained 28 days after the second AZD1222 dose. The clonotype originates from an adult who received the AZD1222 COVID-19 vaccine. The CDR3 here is CASSSRTAEDYGYTF. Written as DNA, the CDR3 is TGTGCCAGCAGCTCCCGGACAGCCGAGGACTATGGCTACACCTTC.